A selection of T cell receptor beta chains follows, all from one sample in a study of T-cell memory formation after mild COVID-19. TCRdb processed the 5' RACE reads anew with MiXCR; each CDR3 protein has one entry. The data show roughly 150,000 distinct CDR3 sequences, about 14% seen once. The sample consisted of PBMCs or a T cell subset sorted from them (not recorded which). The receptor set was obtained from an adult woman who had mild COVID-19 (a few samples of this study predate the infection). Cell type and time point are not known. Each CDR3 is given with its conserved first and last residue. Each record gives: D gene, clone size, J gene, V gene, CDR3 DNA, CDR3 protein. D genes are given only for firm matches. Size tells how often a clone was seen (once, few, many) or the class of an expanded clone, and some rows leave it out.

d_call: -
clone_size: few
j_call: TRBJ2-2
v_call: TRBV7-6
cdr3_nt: TGTGCCAGCAGCTTACCACCTTCGAACACCGGGGAGCTGTTTTTT
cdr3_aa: CASSLPPSNTGELFF

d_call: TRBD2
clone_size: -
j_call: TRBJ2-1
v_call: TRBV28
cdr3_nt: TGTGCCATCCGACGAGCGGGAGAATACAATGAGCAGTTCTTC
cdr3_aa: CAIRRAGEYNEQFF

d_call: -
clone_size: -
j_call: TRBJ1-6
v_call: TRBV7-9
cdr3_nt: TGTGCCAGCAGCCCGGACATTGGGTCCTCACCCCTCCACTTT
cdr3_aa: CASSPDIGSSPLHF

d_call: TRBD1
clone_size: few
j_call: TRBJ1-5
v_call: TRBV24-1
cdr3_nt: TGTGCCACGCAGGGACAGGGCAATCAGCCCCAGCATTTT
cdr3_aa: CATQGQGNQPQHF

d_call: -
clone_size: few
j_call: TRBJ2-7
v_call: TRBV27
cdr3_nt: TGTGCCAGCAAGATCTCGGGGCCGGTCTACGAGCAGTACTTC
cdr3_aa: CASKISGPVYEQYF

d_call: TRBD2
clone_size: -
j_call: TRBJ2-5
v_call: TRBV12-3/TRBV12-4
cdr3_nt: TGTGCCAGCAGTTTCGGCTCGGCGGTGTGGGCTAGCGGGGCGAAACAAGAGACCCAGTACTTC
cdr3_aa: CASSFGSAVWASGAKQETQYF

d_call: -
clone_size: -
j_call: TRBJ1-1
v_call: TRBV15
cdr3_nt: TGTGCCACCAGCAGAGCAACCGGGGGGTTGGACACTGAAGCTTTCTTT
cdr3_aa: CATSRATGGLDTEAFF

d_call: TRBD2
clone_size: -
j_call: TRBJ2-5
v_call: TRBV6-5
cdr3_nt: TGTGCCAGCAGTTACTCGATCGTTTCTAGCGGACAAGAGACCCAGTACTTC
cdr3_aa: CASSYSIVSSGQETQYF

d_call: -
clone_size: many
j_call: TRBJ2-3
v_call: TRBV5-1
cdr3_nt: TGCGCCAGCAGCTTGGCGGGGGCATGGGATACGCAGTATTTT
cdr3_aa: CASSLAGAWDTQYF

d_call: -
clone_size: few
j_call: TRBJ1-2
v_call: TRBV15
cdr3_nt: TGTGCCACCAGTACGACCCCCGGGGGGGATGGCTACACCTTC
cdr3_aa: CATSTTPGGDGYTF

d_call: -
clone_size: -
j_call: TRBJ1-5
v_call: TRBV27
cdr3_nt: TGTGCCAGCAGTTTAGGGGGTGGCAATCAGCCCCAGCATTTT
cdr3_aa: CASSLGGGNQPQHF

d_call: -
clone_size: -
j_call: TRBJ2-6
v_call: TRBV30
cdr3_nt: TGTGCCTGGAGTCCCCTTGAGTCGTCTGGGGCCAACGTCCTGACTTTC
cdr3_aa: CAWSPLESSGANVLTF

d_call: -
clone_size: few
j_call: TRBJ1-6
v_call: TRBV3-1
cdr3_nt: TGTGCCAGCAGCCAGGAGTATAATTCACCCCTCCACTTT
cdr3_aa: CASSQEYNSPLHF

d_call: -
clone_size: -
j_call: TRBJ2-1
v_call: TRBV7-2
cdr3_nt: TGTGCCAGCAGCCCAGACTGGTCCTACAATGAGCAGTTCTTC
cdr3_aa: CASSPDWSYNEQFF

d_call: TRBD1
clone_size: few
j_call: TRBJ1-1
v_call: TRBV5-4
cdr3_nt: TGTGCCAGCAGCTTGGGGGACAGGGGTTCGAACACTGAAGCTTTCTTT
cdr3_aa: CASSLGDRGSNTEAFF

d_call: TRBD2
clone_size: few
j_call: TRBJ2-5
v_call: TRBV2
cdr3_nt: TGTGCCAGCAGTGAAGAATCACTAGCGGGAGTTGTCAGGACCCAGTACTTC
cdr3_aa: CASSEESLAGVVRTQYF

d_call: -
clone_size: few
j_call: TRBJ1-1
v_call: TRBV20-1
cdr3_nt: TGCAGTGCTAGAGAAGCCAGGGAGGTAATAGTGGACACTGAAGCTTTCTTT
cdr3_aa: CSAREAREVIVDTEAFF

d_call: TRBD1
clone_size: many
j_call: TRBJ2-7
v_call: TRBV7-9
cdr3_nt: TGTGCCAGCAGGAACCCCGGGACAGGGCCTTCCTACGAGCAGTACTTC
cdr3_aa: CASRNPGTGPSYEQYF

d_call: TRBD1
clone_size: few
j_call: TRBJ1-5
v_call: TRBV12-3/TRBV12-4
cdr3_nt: TGTGCCAGCAGCTGGACAGGATCCAATCAGCCCCAGCATTTT
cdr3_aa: CASSWTGSNQPQHF

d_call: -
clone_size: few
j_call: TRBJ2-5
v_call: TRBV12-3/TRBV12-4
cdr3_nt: TGTGCCAGCAGTCCTCAGTACCATAAAGAGACCCAGTACTTC
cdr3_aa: CASSPQYHKETQYF

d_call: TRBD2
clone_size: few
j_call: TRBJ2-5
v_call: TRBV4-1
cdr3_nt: TGCGCCAGCAGCCACCTAGCGGGGGAAGAGACCCAGTACTTC
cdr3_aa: CASSHLAGEETQYF

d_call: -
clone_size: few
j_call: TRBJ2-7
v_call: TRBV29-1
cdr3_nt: TGCAGCGCCTCTACAACACTCTCCTACGAGCAGTACTTC
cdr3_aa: CSASTTLSYEQYF

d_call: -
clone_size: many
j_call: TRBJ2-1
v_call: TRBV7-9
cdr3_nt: TGTGCCAGCAGCCCTCTCCGGACTAACTCCTACAATGAGCAGTTCTTC
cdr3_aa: CASSPLRTNSYNEQFF

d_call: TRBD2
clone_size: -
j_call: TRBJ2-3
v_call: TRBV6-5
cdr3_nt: TGTGCCAGCAGTTACTCGAGTCTGGCGGGGGAGGTGCCCTTGAGTGAGCAGTATTTT
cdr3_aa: CASSYSSLAGEVPLSEQYF

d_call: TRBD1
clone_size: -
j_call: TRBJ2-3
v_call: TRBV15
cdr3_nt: TGTGCCACCAGCAGAGGCAGGGGGACCGCAGATACGCAGTATTTT
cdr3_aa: CATSRGRGTADTQYF

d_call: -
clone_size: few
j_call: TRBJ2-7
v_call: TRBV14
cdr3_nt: TGTGCCAGCAGCCAAAAACGGGCTAACTCCTACGAGCAGTACTTC
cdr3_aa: CASSQKRANSYEQYF

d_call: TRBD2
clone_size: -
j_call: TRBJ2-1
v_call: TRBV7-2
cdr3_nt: TGTGCCAGCAGCTTAGCGCGGGCTAGCGGGAACGATGAGCAGTTCTTC
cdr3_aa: CASSLARASGNDEQFF

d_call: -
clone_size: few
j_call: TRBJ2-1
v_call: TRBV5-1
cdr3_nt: TGCGCCAGCAGCTTGCGTGGGGGATACAATGAGCAGTTCTTC
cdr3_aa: CASSLRGGYNEQFF

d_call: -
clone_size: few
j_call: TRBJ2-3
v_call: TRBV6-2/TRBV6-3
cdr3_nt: TGTGCCAGCAGTTACGTTCCCGGCTTTAGCACAGATACGCAGTATTTT
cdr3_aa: CASSYVPGFSTDTQYF

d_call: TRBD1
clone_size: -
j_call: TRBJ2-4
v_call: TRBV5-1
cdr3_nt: TGCGCCAGCAGCTTGGAGGACAGGGGGCTCGTCCTAGCCAAAAACATTCAGTACTTC
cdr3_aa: CASSLEDRGLVLAKNIQYF

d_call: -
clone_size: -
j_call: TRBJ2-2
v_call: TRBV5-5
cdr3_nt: TGTGCCAGCACCCGACCAGAATGGCAGCCGAACACCGGGGAGCTGTTTTTT
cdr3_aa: CASTRPEWQPNTGELFF

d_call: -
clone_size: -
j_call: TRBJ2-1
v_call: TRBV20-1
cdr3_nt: TGCAGTGCTAGCGCCGGGGCCTCCTACAATGAGCAGTTCTTC
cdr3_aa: CSASAGASYNEQFF

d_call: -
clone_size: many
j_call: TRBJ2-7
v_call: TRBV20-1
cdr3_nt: TGCAGTGCTAGTACCTACGAGCAGTACTTC
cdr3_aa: CSASTYEQYF

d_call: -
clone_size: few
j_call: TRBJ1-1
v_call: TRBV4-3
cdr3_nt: TGCGCCAGCAGCCCAAGATCGGACGGGAACCGACGATACACTGAAGCTTTCTTT
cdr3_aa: CASSPRSDGNRRYTEAFF